This TCR beta chain comes out of a study of metastatic and nonmetastatic thyroid tumors. Whole-study context: Across peripheral blood and tumor or nodule tissue samples taken from malignant and benign thyroid patients, the repertoires were compared with one another.

CDR1 ENHRY and CDR2 SYGVKD come from the germline V gene. The CDR3 is 13 amino acids. Between the trimmed V and J ends, which lost 7 bases and 4 bases, there was a span of 10 bases. Among the patients, none had received any treatment before thyroid surgery. This clone was seen at least ten times. Authors' processing steps: The study built a papillary thyroid cancer distant-metastasis classifier from CDR3 differences across clinicopathological groups. With MiXCR, TCRdb called clones anew from the PCR reads. The V and J calls, along with clone size, are taken from TCRdb and not from the paper's own processing. The data hold tens of thousands of clones, with more than 15% observed a single time.

The clonotype originates from a female donor with papillary thyroid cancer or a benign thyroid nodule (not recorded which). Some clones in this sample may be carry-over from other donors' samples. This rearrangement joins TRBV10-3 to TRBJ2-2; D unclear. Sequenced material: blood. The CDR3, as DNA: TGTGCCATCATGGGAAAAGGCACCGGGGAGCTGTTTTTT. Translated: CAIMGKGTGELFF.